This T cell receptor (beta chain) originates from a study of T cell therapy after organ transplantation. Study information: Expansion used a peptide pool of 30 HLA class I and II CMV epitopes.

Worth noting for this clone: As yet, its antigen is unknown.

Time point described: 20-29 weeks after completion of therapy. TCRdb's copy holds only in-frame clones and misses some; the assay was immunoSEQ multiplex PCR. Among fewer than 25,000 clones, around 83% were seen once, and the ten largest hold approximately 39%. Study outcomes and limitations: Poor CD8+ T cell yield may explain few expansions in nonresponders.

Trimming at V came to 2 bases and at J to 6 bases, leaving 7 bases not matched to a gene. The CDR3 has 16 residues. Germline assignment: CDR1 SEHNR and CDR2 FQNEAQ (reference sequence). The specimen was CD8+ T cells from blood, collected after autologous CMV-specific T cell therapy. The rearrangement uses TRBV7-9 and TRBJ2-1; TRBD2 agrees at 10 bases. The sequence derives from a human patient who had received a solid organ transplant and had CMV disease. Certain T cells may be donor cells from the graft. The DNA for the CDR3 is TGTGCCAGCAGCTTATTTTATGGACTAGCGGCCAATGAGCAGTTCTTC. Translation: CASSLFYGLAANEQFF.